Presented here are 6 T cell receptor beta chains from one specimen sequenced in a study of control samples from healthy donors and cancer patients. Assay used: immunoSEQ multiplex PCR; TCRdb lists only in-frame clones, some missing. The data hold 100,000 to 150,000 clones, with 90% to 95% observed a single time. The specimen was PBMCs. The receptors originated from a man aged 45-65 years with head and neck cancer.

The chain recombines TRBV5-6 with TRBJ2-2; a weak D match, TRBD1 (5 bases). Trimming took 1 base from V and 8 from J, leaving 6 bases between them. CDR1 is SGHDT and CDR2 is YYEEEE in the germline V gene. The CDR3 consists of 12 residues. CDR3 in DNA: TGTGCCAGCAGCTTGAGACAGGGGGAGCTGTTTTTT. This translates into CASSLRQGELFF.

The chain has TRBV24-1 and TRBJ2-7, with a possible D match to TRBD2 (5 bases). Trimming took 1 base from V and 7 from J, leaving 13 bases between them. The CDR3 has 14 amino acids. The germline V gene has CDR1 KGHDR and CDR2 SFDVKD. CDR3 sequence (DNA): TGTGCCACCAGTGATTTCCCTCCTTCGGGGGAGCAGTACTTC. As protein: CATSDFPPSGEQYF.

The CDR3 here is CASSLSLLGGSYEQYF. The DNA of the CDR3 is TGTGCCAGCAGTTTATCGTTGCTCGGGGGATCCTACGAGCAGTACTTC. The chain combines TRBV27 with TRBJ2-7; D may be TRBD2 (6 bases). V shed 0 bases and J shed 1 base, with 13 bases lying between them. This CDR3 contains 16 residues. CDR1 MNHEY and CDR2 SMNVEV come from the germline V gene (reference sequence).

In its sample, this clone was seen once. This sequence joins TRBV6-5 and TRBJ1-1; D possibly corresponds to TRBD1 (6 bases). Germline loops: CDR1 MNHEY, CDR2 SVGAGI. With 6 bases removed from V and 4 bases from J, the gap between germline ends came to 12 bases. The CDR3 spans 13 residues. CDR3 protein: CASRTGLSTEAFF. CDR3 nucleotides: TGTGCCAGCAGGACAGGCCTGAGCACTGAAGCTTTCTTT.

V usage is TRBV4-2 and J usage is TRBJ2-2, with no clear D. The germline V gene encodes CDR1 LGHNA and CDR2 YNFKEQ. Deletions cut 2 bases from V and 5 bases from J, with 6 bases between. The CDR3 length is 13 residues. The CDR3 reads CASSQRSTGELFF. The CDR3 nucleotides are TGTGCCAGCAGCCAACGTAGTACCGGGGAGCTGTTTTTT.

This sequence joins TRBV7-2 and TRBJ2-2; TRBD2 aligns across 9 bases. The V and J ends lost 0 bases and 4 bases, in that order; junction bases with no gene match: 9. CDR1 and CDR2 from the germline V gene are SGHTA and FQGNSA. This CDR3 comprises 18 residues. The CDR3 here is CASSLAPSSGGFTGELFF. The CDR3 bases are TGTGCCAGCAGCTTAGCTCCTAGTAGCGGGGGTTTCACCGGGGAGCTGTTTTTT.